The 5 T cell receptor beta chains in this list originate from one sample, sequenced in a study of cytomegalovirus exposure and HLA in healthy donors. PCR amplification relied on 60 Vbeta primers (plus 13 Jbeta primers). Generated by immunoSEQ multiplex PCR, the TCRdb table keeps only in-frame clones and is missing some. The top ten hold about 1.5% of the sample, which has roughly 150,000 clones, around two thirds seen once. The sample taken for sequencing was PBMCs. Every receptor here comes from a woman aged 18 to 35 in good health and CMV-seronegative.

J is TRBJ1-1 and V is TRBV6-1; D is perhaps TRBD1 (6 bases). Trimming took 10 bases from V and 1 from J, leaving 16 bases between them. The CDR3 is made up of 14 amino acids. Germline V gene lookup returns CDR1 MNHNS and CDR2 SASEGT. This CDR3 reads CATRPGRGNTEAFF. DNA of the CDR3: TGTGCCACCCGGCCGGGCAGGGGGAACACTGAAGCTTTCTTT.

V usage is TRBV19 and J usage is TRBJ1-5; D gene ambiguous. This CDR3 region has 13 residues. CDR1 LNHDA and CDR2 SQIVND come from the germline V gene (reference sequence). Trimming shortened V by 6 bases and J by 4 bases, and 10 bases separated the two germline ends. In DNA form, the CDR3 reads TGTGCCAGTAGAGGTCAGGAAAATCAGCCCCAGCATTTT. This sequence encodes CASRGQENQPQHF.

The rearrangement links TRBV5-8 to TRBJ1-4, with D uncertain. Germline CDR1 reads SGHTS; CDR2 reads YDEGEE. This CDR3 is built from 17 residues. V was pared by 0 bases and J by 0 bases, with 12 bases between. The CDR3 region is CASSLAEDTATNEKLFF. The CDR3 nucleotides read TGTGCCAGCAGCTTGGCCGAAGACACCGCAACTAATGAAAAACTGTTTTTT.

J is TRBJ2-1 and V is TRBV29-1; perhaps TRBD2 as D (6 bases). The CDR3 contains 14 residues. Germline V CDR1 and CDR2: SQVTM, ANQGSEA. V was cut by 8 bases and J by 8 bases, with 22 bases left in between. The CDR3 reads CSFTPGLSVDEQFF. The DNA for the CDR3 is TGCAGCTTTACTCCGGGACTCTCGGTGGATGAGCAGTTCTTC.

V gene TRBV30 combines with J gene TRBJ1-1, with D unresolved. Germline-derived CDR1 and CDR2 are GTSNPN and SVGIG (reference sequence). The length of the CDR3 is 14 residues. Trimming removed 4 bases at V and 4 bases at J, with 16 bases between. The CDR3 coding sequence is TGTGCCTGGAACACAGACTCCGCGGGCACTGAAGCTTTCTTT. Its translation: CAWNTDSAGTEAFF. Based on the CDR3 plus reference TRBV30 and TRBJ1-1, the full variable domain is SQTIHQWPATLVQPVGSPLSLECTVEGTSNPNLYWYRQAAGRGLQLLFYSVGIGQISSEVPQNLSASRPQDRQFILSSKKLLLSDSGFYLCAWNTDSAGTEAFFGQGTRLTVV.